A single sample is the source of the 29 T cell receptor beta chains below, sequenced in a study of tumor-infiltrating lymphocytes in primary liver carcinoma. The template, about 510 ng total RNA, yielded TCR beta cDNA made with a constant-region primer. Amplification in three nested multiplex PCR rounds with slightly modified ARM-PCR gave rise to TCR beta libraries. The two initial PCR rounds, roughly 9 cycles each, used TRBV1-TRBV30 forward and C-beta reverse primers. TCRdb processed the multiplex PCR reads anew with MiXCR; each CDR3 protein has one entry. The sample yields about 190,000 distinct CDR3 sequences, around four fifths seen once. Taking about 19-31 mg of unsorted bulk tissue, the authors co-extracted RNA and DNA. Material for sequencing was tumor tissue from primary liver carcinoma. The receptors shown here come from a man aged 40-49 years with primary liver carcinoma and hepatitis B virus infection.

Comment on this clonotype: An end of the junction does not agree with germline; a read error may underlie this. The chain joins TRBV12-3 or TRBV12-4 to TRBJ2-1, with 7 bases fitting TRBD2. The length of the CDR3 is 16 residues. The CDR3 sequence: CVSSLYVLAVNNEQFF. The CDR3 DNA follows: TGTGTCAGCAGTTTATATGTGCTAGCGGTGAACAATGAGCAGTTCTTC.

On this clonotype itself: Compared with germline, one end of the junction differs, possibly owing to a read error. The chain has TRBV4-2 and TRBJ1-1; no definite D call. The germline gives CDR1 LGHNA, CDR2 YNFKEQ. This CDR3 has 14 residues. CDR3 in DNA: TGCGCCAGCAGCCAAGTAAACTCGGGCACTAGAGCTTTCTTT. Translated: CASSQVNSGTRAFF.

Concerning this clonotype: At one of its ends the junction is not consistent with the germline gene, which may arise from a read error. The rearrangement uses TRBV29-1 and TRBJ2-3, with TRBD1 identical over 7 bases. Germline V gene lookup returns CDR1 SQVTM and CDR2 ANQGSEA. The CDR3 runs 15 residues. CDR3 sequence reads: CNVEGAPGITDTQYF. The CDR3 nucleotides are TGCAACGTTGAGGGGGCCCCGGGAATCACGGATACGCAGTATTTT.

On this clonotype: It is likely a read error, because the conserved phenylalanine at the end of the CDR3 is missing. The chain recombines TRBV5-6 with TRBJ2-3, with D unresolved. Trimming cost V 8 bases and J 8 bases, with 12 bases left between them. This CDR3 has 11 residues. The germline V gene has CDR1 SGHDT and CDR2 YYEEEE. The CDR3 here is CARSRLGTQYI. DNA for the CDR3: TGTGCCAGGAGCCGATTGGGTACGCAGTATATT.

This clonotype was recorded a few times. A much larger clone differs from this one at a single base, so this may be a read error. The chain couples TRBV10-3 to TRBJ2-3, with a tentative D call TRBD2 (6 bases). From germline, CDR1 is ENHRY and CDR2 SYGVKD. This CDR3 is 15 amino acids long. The CDR3 nucleotides are TGTGCCATCAGTGACCGGGACGGGAGCACAGAAACGCAGTATTTT. Its translation is CAISDRDGSTETQYF.

On this clonotype: It is likely a read error, because the conserved phenylalanine at the end of the CDR3 is missing. The J gene is TRBJ2-5, the V gene TRBV10-3, with unresolved D. The ends were cut back, 0 bases at V and 5 bases at J, with 4 bases in the middle. The CDR3 spans 12 residues. Germline lookup yields CDR1 ENHRY and CDR2 SYGVKD. Here the CDR3 reads CAISESRETQYI. CDR3 DNA: TGTGCCATCAGTGAGTCCAGGGAGACCCAGTACATC.

This clonotype was recorded many times. This chain uses TRBV29-1 with TRBJ2-7, with D possibly matching TRBD2 (6 bases). CDR1 and CDR2 (germline): SQVTM, ANQGSEA. With 6 bases removed from V and 7 bases from J, the gap between germline ends came to 19 bases. This CDR3 region has 13 residues. CDR3 nucleotide sequence: TGCAGCGTAGGGGACTTACCTGTCTGGGAGCAGTACTTC. It yields the protein CSVGDLPVWEQYF.

On this clonotype itself: One end of the junction fails to match germline, which may point to a read error. The chain is built from TRBV4-1 and TRBJ1-1; the match to TRBD1 covers 7 bases. Germline loops: CDR1 MGHRA, CDR2 YSYEKL. The CDR3 is made up of 15 amino acids. The CDR3, as DNA: TGCGCCAGAAGCCAATCAGGGGAGGGACAGACTGAAGCTTTCTTT. Its protein product is CARSQSGEGQTEAFF.

About this clonotype: This may stem from a read error, because a much larger clone lies one nucleotide away. This sequence joins TRBV5-1 and TRBJ2-3; TRBD1 agrees at 7 bases. The CDR3 spans 16 residues. Losses at the gene ends were 0 bases for V and 0 bases for J; bases not matched to a gene: 4. Looked up from germline, CDR1 is SGHRS and CDR2 is YFSETQ. The CDR3 nucleotides are TGCGCCAGCAGCTTGGCGGACAGGCGTAGCACAGATACGCAGTATTTT. This codes for CASSLADRRSTDTQYF.

A note on this clonotype: No conserved phenylalanine or tryptophan is present at the end of the CDR3, so a read error is the likely explanation. V usage is TRBV5-4 and J usage is TRBJ2-5; 8 positions agree with TRBD1. CDR1 and CDR2 from the germline V gene are SGHNT and YYREEE (reference sequence). This CDR3 is 16 amino acids long. CDR3 nucleotide sequence: TGCGCCAGCAGCGGAACCACAGGGGGGAGGATGGAGACCCAGTACTTA. It specifies CASSGTTGGRMETQYL.

Points on this clonotype: At one end, the junction sequence differs from germline, possibly due to a read error. This chain joins TRBV11-1 and TRBJ2-5; D is perhaps TRBD1 (6 bases). CDR3 length equals 15 residues. Germline-derived CDR1 and CDR2 are SGHAT and FQDESV (reference sequence). This chain's CDR3 is CASSLGTRRIETQYF. The CDR3 nucleotides read TGTGCCAGCAGCCTAGGGACAAGGAGGATAGAGACGCAGTACTTC.

About this clonotype itself: A read error may account for a junction end that differs from germline. The V gene is TRBV29-1, the J gene TRBJ2-2, with D perhaps matching TRBD2 (5 bases). The CDR3 runs to 15 residues. Germline CDR1 and CDR2: SQVTM and ANQGSEA. The CDR3 nucleotides are TGCAGCGTTGGGACTGGCGTGGCGAACACCGGAGAGCTGTTTTTT. It codes for CSVGTGVANTGELFF.

This rearrangement joins TRBV7-9 to TRBJ2-1; 12 nucleotides line up with TRBD2. V was clipped by 6 bases and J by 9 bases; unmatched bases: 9. Germline V gives CDR1 SEHNR, CDR2 FQNEAQ (reference sequence). This CDR3 comprises 15 residues. CDR3 in amino acids: CASRRTSGNGFEQFF. The CDR3 DNA reads as TGTGCCAGCAGGAGGACTAGCGGGAATGGCTTTGAGCAGTTCTTC.

A word on this clonotype: Relative to the germline gene, one junction end is altered; a read error may explain this. This chain joins TRBV6-1 and TRBJ2-1; D ambiguous. This CDR3 region has 15 residues. Germline CDR1 and CDR2: MNHNS and SASEGT. The CDR3 is CASNEELAGLYEQLF. For the CDR3, the DNA is TGTGCCAGCAATGAAGAATTAGCAGGCTTATATGAGCAGCTTTTC.

The J gene is TRBJ2-1, the V gene TRBV4-1; D perhaps matches TRBD2 (5 bases). The V end lost 3 bases, the J end lost 1 base, and 16 bases lay between the germline ends. Germline loops: CDR1 MGHRA, CDR2 YSYEKL. The CDR3 covers 17 residues. The CDR3 loop reads CASSQRAIVISYNEQFF. The CDR3 DNA sequence: TGCGCCAGCAGCCAGAGGGCGATAGTGATTTCCTACAATGAGCAGTTCTTC.

Details on this clonotype: This is likely a read error, given that the CDR3 carries no conserved phenylalanine or tryptophan at its end. This chain uses TRBV6-6 with TRBJ2-7, with 8 bases that match TRBD2. Germline CDR1 reads MNHNY; CDR2 reads SVGAGI (reference sequence). This CDR3 is built from 14 residues. V shed 9 bases, J shed 6 bases, and the junction held 13 bases outside the gene matches. The DNA for the CDR3 is TGTGCCAGTAGCTTAGCGGGATCCCCTATCGAGCAGTACCTC. Protein product: CASSLAGSPIEQYL.

Concerning this clonotype: Since no conserved phenylalanine or tryptophan closes the CDR3, a read error is the likely cause. This sequence joins TRBV4-2 and TRBJ2-7; 8 positions match TRBD2. The length of the CDR3 is 16 residues. Germline CDR1 and CDR2: LGHNA and YNFKEQ. The CDR3 coding sequence is TGTGCCAGCAGTCAAGATAGGGCTAGCGGGTACTACGAGCAGTACTTA. Protein: CASSQDRASGYYEQYL.

This clonotype was seen a single time. It is unclear where the CDR3 begins or ends on the DNA, so no DNA is shown, and the CDR3 is as TCRdb lists it. The chain has TRBV7-8 and TRBJ2-7; the table's D call TRBD1 went unverified against the DNA. Per germline, CDR1 SGHVS and CDR2 FQNEAQ. The CDR3 region is 16 residues in length, termini included. The CDR3: CASSLVAQGSYGEKCF.

Concerning this clonotype: A read error may produce the germline difference seen at one junction end. The J gene is TRBJ2-7, the V gene TRBV5-6, with D unresolved. The CDR3 is made up of 12 amino acids. Germline-derived CDR1 and CDR2 are SGHDT and YYEEEE. The CDR3 reads CASSFRVSEQYF. The DNA of the CDR3 is TGTGCGAGCAGCTTCCGGGTCTCCGAGCAGTACTTC.

This clonotype appeared once. An end of the junction does not agree with germline; a read error may underlie this. The V and J genes are TRBV4-1 and TRBJ2-1; the D gene is possibly TRBD2 (5 bases). The germline V gene encodes CDR1 MGHRA and CDR2 YSYEKL. This CDR3 has 17 amino acids. The CDR3, as DNA: TGCACCAGCAGTCAGGAATTGGAGGTCCCTCCCTACAATGAGCAGTTCTTC. Protein product: CTSSQELEVPPYNEQFF.

For this clonotype: Given a much more abundant clone one base away, this may be a read error. The V and J genes are TRBV13 and TRBJ2-2, with a weak D call TRBD2 (6 bases). Trimming took off 5 bases at V and 1 base at J, with 17 bases between the two ends. Per germline, CDR1 PRHDT and CDR2 FYEKMQ (reference sequence). CDR3 length equals 17 residues. The CDR3 loop is CASSTGYGGMNTGELFF. As DNA, the CDR3 is TGTGCCAGCAGCACGGGCTATGGGGGGATGAACACCGGGGAGCTGTTTTTT.

Comment on this clonotype: One end of the junction does not line up with germline, which may come from a read error. DNA for the CDR3: TGTGCCAGCAGCCAAGACCTGGGACTGGTGGAGACCCACTACTTC. It specifies CASSQDLGLVETHYF. The rearrangement uses TRBV4-2 and TRBJ2-5; the D gene is possibly TRBD2 (6 bases). The CDR3 covers 15 residues. The germline gives CDR1 LGHNA, CDR2 YNFKEQ.

A note on this clonotype: No conserved phenylalanine or tryptophan is present at the end of the CDR3, so a read error is the likely explanation. J is TRBJ1-4 and V is TRBV6-5; D remains unclear. The CDR3 runs 14 residues. Germline assignment: CDR1 MNHEY and CDR2 SVGAGI. The CDR3 is CASSYGGVDEKLFI. The CDR3 region has the DNA TGTGCCAGTAGTTACGGAGGTGTTGATGAAAAACTGTTTATT.

The genes are TRBV6-2 or TRBV6-3 and TRBJ2-5; D gene uncertain. Trimming shortened V by 5 bases and J by 4 bases, and 20 bases separated the two germline ends. Germline-derived CDR1 and CDR2 are MNHEY and SVGEGT. The CDR3 covers 16 residues. For the CDR3, the DNA is TGTGCCAGCAGTCAATCGACGGCAGTGGGCGGAGAGACCCAGTACTTC. It encodes CASSQSTAVGGETQYF.

V usage is TRBV4-2 and J usage is TRBJ1-1; D unclear. CDR1 and CDR2 from the germline V gene are LGHNA and YNFKEQ. The V end was cut by 5 bases, the J end by 1 base, with 11 bases between. CDR3 length equals 14 residues. CDR3 residues: CASSKDRGNTEAFF. DNA for the CDR3: TGTGCCAGCAGCAAGGATCGGGGGAACACTGAAGCTTTCTTT.

The chain joins TRBV5-6 to TRBJ1-2, with a tentative D call TRBD1 (5 bases). The length of the CDR3 is 14 residues. Germline V gene data show CDR1 as SGHDT and CDR2 as YYEEEE. Trimming removed 6 bases from V and 10 bases from J, with 22 bases in between. The CDR3 DNA sequence: TGTGCCAGCATCGGCTGGGACGTCGAGCATGACTACACCTTC. It encodes CASIGWDVEHDYTF.

As concerns this clonotype: This may stem from a read error, because a much larger clone lies one nucleotide away. J is TRBJ2-5 and V is TRBV5-1, with 7 bases matching TRBD1. With V trimmed by 2 bases and J by 5 bases, 6 bases remained unmatched. The CDR3 has 14 residues. In germline, CDR1 is SGHRS, CDR2 YFSETQ. DNA of the CDR3: TGCGCCAGCAGCTTACAGGGGCCGCAGGAGACCCAGTACTTC. Translated, it gives CASSLQGPQETQYF.

The V call is TRBV12-3 or TRBV12-4, the J call TRBJ2-5; tentatively, D is TRBD1 (5 bases). The J call could be wrong; TRBJ2-1 is a better fit for the DNA end. The CDR3 loop spans 13 amino acids. The CDR3 coding sequence is TGTGCCAGCAGTTGGGGTCAGGGAAGGACCCAGTTCTTC. It is translated as CASSWGQGRTQFF.

The chain employs TRBV11-1 and TRBJ2-3, with D uncertain. Trimming shortened V by 4 bases and J by 1 base, and 24 bases separated the two germline ends. Germline loops: CDR1 SGHAT, CDR2 FQDESV (reference sequence). The length of the CDR3 is 19 residues. CDR3 sequence (DNA): TGTGCCAGCAGCTCATGGGGTAGCTCTGTTGGAGCCCGCACAGATACGCAGTATTTT. It is translated as CASSSWGSSVGARTDTQYF.